This section outlines one T cell receptor (beta chain) sequence together with its context. No antigen is known for it. Trimming cost V 2 bases and J 2 bases, with 10 bases left between them. This CDR3 region has 14 residues. CDR1 is LGHDT and CDR2 is YNNKEL in the germline V gene (reference sequence). The data stem from a study of CD8 T cells in Susac syndrome. Study results and caveats: By the study's own acknowledgment, its TCR sequencing and HLA analysis included relatively few individuals.

The RNA, roughly 0.45 to 1 ug, was put through reverse transcription using random hexamers. TCRdb re-derived calls from the immunoSEQ multiplex PCR reads in MiXCR, one entry per CDR3 protein. The sample has 100,000 to 150,000 distinct CDR3 sequences; roughly 96% are singletons. TCR beta sequences were obtained from blood CD8+ and CD4+ T cells. Healthy donors constituted the controls, which were matched for age and sex. The CD8+ and CD4+ T cells were negatively isolated, with the TEMRA cells enriched by FACS. The source of this sequence is a human donor in good health. The chain recombines TRBV3-1 with TRBJ2-7, with D unclear. Sample: CD4+ T cells from PBMCs. The CDR3 sequence: CASSQTKNAYEQYF. Written as DNA, the CDR3 is TGTGCCAGCAGCCAAACAAAGAACGCCTACGAGCAGTACTTC.